Below, one TCR beta chain is given with its context. These data belong to a study of blood T cell repertoires in COVID-19. The CDR3 runs to 15 residues. Germline values: CDR1 MDHEN, CDR2 SYDVKM. V shed 5 bases, J shed 8 bases, and the junction held 7 bases outside the gene matches. Per the original methods: Estimation of nucleated cell counts was performed using reference gene primer amplification. Clones were read by immunoSEQ multiplex PCR, and TCRdb kept only the in-frame ones, dropping some. That table furnishes V, J and clone size, whereas the DNA furnished D and trimming. Of about 110,000 clones detected, roughly 82% appear once; the ten largest clones hold approximately 16%.

This TCR came from a woman aged 60-75 years with acute or convalescent COVID-19. The source material was peripheral blood. The V gene is TRBV28, the J gene TRBJ1-6; 9 bases fit TRBD1. The CDR3 nucleotides are TGTGCCAGCAGTACCTGGACAGGGGTTTATTCACCCCTCCACTTT. This encodes CASSTWTGVYSPLHF.